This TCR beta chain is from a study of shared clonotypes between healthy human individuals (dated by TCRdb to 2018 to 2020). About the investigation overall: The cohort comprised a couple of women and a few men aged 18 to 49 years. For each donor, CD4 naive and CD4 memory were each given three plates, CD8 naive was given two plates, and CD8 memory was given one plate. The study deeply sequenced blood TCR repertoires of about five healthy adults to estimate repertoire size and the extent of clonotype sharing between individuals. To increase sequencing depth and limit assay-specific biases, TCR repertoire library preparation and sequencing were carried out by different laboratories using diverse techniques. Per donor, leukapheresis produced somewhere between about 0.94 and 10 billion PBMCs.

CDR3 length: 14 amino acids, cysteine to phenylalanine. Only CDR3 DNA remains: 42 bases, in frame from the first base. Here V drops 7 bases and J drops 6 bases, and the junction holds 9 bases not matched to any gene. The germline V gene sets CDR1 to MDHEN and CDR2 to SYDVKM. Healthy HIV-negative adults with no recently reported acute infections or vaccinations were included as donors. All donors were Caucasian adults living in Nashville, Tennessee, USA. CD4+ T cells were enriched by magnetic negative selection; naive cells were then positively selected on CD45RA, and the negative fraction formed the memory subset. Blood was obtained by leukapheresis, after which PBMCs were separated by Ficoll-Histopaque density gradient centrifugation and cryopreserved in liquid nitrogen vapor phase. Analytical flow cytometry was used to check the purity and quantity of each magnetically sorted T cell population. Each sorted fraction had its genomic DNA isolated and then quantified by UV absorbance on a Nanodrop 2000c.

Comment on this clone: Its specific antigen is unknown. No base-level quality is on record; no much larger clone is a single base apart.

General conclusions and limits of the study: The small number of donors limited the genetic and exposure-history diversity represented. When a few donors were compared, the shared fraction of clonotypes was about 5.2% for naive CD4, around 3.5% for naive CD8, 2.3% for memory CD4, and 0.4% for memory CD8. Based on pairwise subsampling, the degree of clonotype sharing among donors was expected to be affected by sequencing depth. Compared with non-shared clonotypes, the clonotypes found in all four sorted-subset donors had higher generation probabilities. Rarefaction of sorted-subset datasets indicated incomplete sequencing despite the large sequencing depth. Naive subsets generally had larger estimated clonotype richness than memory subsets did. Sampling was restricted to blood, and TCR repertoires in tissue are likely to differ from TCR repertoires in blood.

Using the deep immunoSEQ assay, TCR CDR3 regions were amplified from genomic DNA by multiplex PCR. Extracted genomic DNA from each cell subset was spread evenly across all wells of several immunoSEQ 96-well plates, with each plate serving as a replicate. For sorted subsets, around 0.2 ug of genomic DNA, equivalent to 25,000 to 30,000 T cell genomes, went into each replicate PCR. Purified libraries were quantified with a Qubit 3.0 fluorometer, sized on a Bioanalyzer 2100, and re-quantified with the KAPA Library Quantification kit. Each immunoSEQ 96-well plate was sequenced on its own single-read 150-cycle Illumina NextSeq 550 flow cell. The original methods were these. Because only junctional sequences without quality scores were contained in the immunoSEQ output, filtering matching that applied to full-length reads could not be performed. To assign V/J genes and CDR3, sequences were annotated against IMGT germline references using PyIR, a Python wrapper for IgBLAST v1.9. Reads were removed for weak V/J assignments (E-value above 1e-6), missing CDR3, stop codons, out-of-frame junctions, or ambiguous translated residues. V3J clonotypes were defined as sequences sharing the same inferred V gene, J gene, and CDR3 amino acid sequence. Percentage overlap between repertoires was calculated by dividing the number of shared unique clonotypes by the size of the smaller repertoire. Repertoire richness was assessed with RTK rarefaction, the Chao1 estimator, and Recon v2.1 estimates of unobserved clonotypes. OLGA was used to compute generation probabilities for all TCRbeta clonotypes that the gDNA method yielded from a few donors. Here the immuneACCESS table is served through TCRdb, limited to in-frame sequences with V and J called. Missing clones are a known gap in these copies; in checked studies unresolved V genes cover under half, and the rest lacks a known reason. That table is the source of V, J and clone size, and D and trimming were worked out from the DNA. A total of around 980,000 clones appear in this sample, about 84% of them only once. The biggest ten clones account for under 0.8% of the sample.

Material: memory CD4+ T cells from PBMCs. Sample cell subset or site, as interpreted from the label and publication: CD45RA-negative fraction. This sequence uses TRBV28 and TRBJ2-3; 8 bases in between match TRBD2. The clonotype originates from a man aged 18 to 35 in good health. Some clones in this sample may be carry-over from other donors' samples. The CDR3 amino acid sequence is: CASITGGRGDTQYF. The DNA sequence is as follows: TGTGCCAGCATCACGGGGGGGAGAGGGGATACGCAGTATTTT.